This T cell receptor beta chain was obtained from a study of T cells of healthy individuals. The germline gives CDR1 MDHEN, CDR2 SYDVKM. The CDR3 runs to 17 residues. TCRdb independently ran MiXCR on the 5' RACE reads; one entry per CDR3 protein. The repertoire holds some 85,000 distinct CDR3 sequences, with more than 4.5% as singletons. Concerning this clonotype itself: A much bigger clone sits one base away, suggesting this may be a read error. The CDR3 does not close with the conserved phenylalanine or tryptophan, likely indicating a read error.

This chain links TRBV28 with TRBJ1-5; 9 nucleotides match TRBD1. This TCR was sampled from a female donor in good health. Written as DNA, the CDR3 is TGTACCAGCAGTTCATCGACAGGGGGTATAGGCAATCAGCCCCAGCATTCT. This sequence encodes CTSSSSTGGIGNQPQHS.